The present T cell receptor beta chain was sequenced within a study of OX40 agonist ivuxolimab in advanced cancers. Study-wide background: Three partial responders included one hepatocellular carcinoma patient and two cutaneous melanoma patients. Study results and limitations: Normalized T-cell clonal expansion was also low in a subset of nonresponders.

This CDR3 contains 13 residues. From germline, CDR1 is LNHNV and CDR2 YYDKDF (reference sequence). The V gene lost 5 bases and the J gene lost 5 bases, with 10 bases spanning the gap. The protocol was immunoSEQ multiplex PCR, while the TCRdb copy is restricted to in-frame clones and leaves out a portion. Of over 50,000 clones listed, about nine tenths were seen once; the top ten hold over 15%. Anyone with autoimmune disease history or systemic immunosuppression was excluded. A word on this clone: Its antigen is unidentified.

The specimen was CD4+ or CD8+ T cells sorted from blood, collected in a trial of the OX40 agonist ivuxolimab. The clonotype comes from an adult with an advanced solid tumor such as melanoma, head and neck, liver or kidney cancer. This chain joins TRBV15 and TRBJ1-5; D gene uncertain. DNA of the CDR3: TGTGCCACCAGCCCATCGAGCTATCAGCCCCAGCATTTT. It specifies CATSPSSYQPQHF.